The 13 T cell receptor beta chains given below trace back to one sample, sequenced in a study of T cell responses to AZD1222 COVID-19 vaccine. The method was immunoSEQ multiplex PCR; TCRdb's version includes in-frame clones alone and lacks a portion of them. The sample carries 150,000 to 200,000 clones, roughly 94% recorded once. The material was peripheral blood, obtained 28 days after the second AZD1222 dose. Source of these receptors: an adult who received the AZD1222 COVID-19 vaccine.

Only one count was recorded for this clone. The V and J genes are TRBV7-9 and TRBJ1-1; D unresolved. This CDR3 contains 14 residues. V was shortened by 4 bases and J by 4 bases, with 13 bases between the two germline ends. Germline loops: CDR1 SEHNR, CDR2 FQNEAQ (reference sequence). In DNA, the CDR3 is TGTGCCAGCAGCTCCCCGATGAGTGGCACTGAAGCTTTCTTT. This gives the protein CASSSPMSGTEAFF.

This chain uses TRBV4-1 with TRBJ2-3, with 12 bases lining up with TRBD2. The germline CDR1 and CDR2 sequences are MGHRA and YSYEKL. CDR3 length: 16 amino acids. V dropped 4 bases and J dropped 6; count of bases not matched to a gene: 8. The CDR3 region has the DNA TGCGCCAGCAGCCGCCCGACTAGCGGGAGTCCGGATACGCAGTATTTT. It translates to CASSRPTSGSPDTQYF.

The rearrangement uses TRBV6-5 and TRBJ1-2; D is unclear. V was clipped by 0 bases and J by 0 bases, with 5 bases between them. The CDR3 totals 14 residues. Germline values: CDR1 MNHEY, CDR2 SVGAGI. CDR3 DNA: TGTGCCAGCAGTTACTCGACCCCTAACTATGGCTACACCTTC. Encoded protein: CASSYSTPNYGYTF.

The chain combines TRBV5-8 with TRBJ2-3; weak D call: TRBD1 (6 bases). This CDR3 is built from 15 residues. Deletions cut 4 bases from V and 0 bases from J, with 12 bases between. Germline CDR1 is SGHTS and CDR2 is YDEGEE. This CDR3 is CASSAGQISTDTQYF. In nucleotides, the CDR3 is TGTGCCAGCAGCGCCGGACAGATTAGCACAGATACGCAGTATTTT.

V is TRBV5-4 and J is TRBJ2-3; no clear D. Looked up from germline, CDR1 is SGHNT and CDR2 is YYREEE (reference sequence). There are 12 residues in the CDR3. V was clipped by 9 bases and J by 0 bases, with 8 bases between them. The CDR3 loop reads CATQKSTDTQYF. The CDR3 DNA reads TGTGCCACCCAGAAGAGCACAGATACGCAGTATTTT.

The chain carries TRBV19 and TRBJ1-1, with no clear D. CDR3 length: 14 residues. Germline-derived CDR1 and CDR2 are LNHDA and SQIVND (reference sequence). Trimming removed 1 base at V and 2 bases at J, with 8 bases between. CDR3 region: CASSIVRANTEAFF. DNA for the CDR3: TGTGCCAGTAGTATAGTGCGGGCAAACACTGAAGCTTTCTTT.

This chain uses TRBV7-8 with TRBJ1-6; 10 bases line up with TRBD1. The ends lost 5 bases at V and 5 bases at J; junction bases unmatched: 3. The CDR3 runs 15 residues. Germline-derived CDR1 and CDR2 are SGHVS and FQNEAQ. In nucleotides, the CDR3 is TGTGCCAGCAGCCCCGGGACAGGGGATAATTCACCCCTCCACTTT. As protein: CASSPGTGDNSPLHF. The complete variable domain, with remaining parts taken from reference TRBV7-8 and TRBJ1-6, reads GAGVSQSPRYKVAKRGQDVALRCDPISGHVSLFWYQQALGQGPEFLTYFQNEAQLDKSGLPSDRFFAERPEGSVSTLKIQRTQQEDSAVYLCASSPGTGDNSPLHFGNGTRLTVT.

The chain joins TRBV11-3 to TRBJ2-6; 7 bases match TRBD2. V gave up 9 bases and J gave up 4 bases; unmatched junction bases: 12. Germline V CDR1 and CDR2: SGHNT, YENEEA. This CDR3 has 16 amino acids. CDR3 in amino acids: CARTRRGLSGANVLTF. The CDR3 DNA is TGTGCCAGAACACGGCGGGGGTTATCCGGGGCCAACGTCCTGACTTTC. The full variable domain, completed using reference TRBV11-3 and TRBJ2-6, is EAGVVQSPRYKIIEKKQPVAFWCNPISGHNTLYWYLQNLGQGPELLIRYENEEAVDDSQLPKDRFSAERLKGVDSTLKIQPAELGDSAVYLCARTRRGLSGANVLTFGAGSRLTVL.

The J gene is TRBJ2-3, the V gene TRBV4-2; 9 bases map to TRBD2. CDR1 and CDR2 from the germline V gene are LGHNA and YNFKEQ. The CDR3 covers 17 residues. Losses at the gene ends were 0 bases for V and 1 base for J; bases not matched to a gene: 5. CDR3 region: CASSQELAGGGTDTQYF. CDR3 bases: TGTGCCAGCAGCCAAGAGTTGGCGGGAGGGGGCACAGATACGCAGTATTTT.

V is TRBV5-1 and J is TRBJ1-2; D gene uncertain. Germline V CDR1 and CDR2: SGHRS, YFSETQ. The length of the CDR3 is 15 residues. V was cut by 4 bases and J by 0 bases, with 13 bases left in between. In DNA form, the CDR3 reads TGCGCCAGCAGCCCTGCGGCGCCCTCTAACTATGGCTACACCTTC. Translating gives CASSPAAPSNYGYTF.

V and J are TRBV18 and TRBJ1-6; TRBD1 is a possible D gene (6 bases). In germline, CDR1 is KGHSH, CDR2 LQKENI. Trimming shortened V by 6 bases and J by 7 bases, and 13 bases separated the two germline ends. The CDR3 consists of 14 residues. CDR3 region: CASSSRGANSPLHF. DNA for the CDR3: TGTGCCAGCTCCTCCCGGGGGGCCAATTCACCCCTCCACTTT.

This chain uses TRBV9 with TRBJ2-3, with TRBD2 identical over 9 bases. The germline CDR1 and CDR2 sequences are SGDLS and YYNGEE. V dropped 5 bases and J dropped 6; count of bases not matched to a gene: 7. This CDR3 has 14 residues. The DNA for the CDR3 is TGTGCCAGCAGTTACGGGACTAGCATTGATACGCAGTATTTT. Protein: CASSYGTSIDTQYF.

The chain couples TRBV29-1 to TRBJ2-2; 8 bases are shared with TRBD1. Germline assignment: CDR1 SQVTM and CDR2 ANQGSEA. J gave up 4 bases and V 6 bases, and 7 bases lay outside the gene matches. This CDR3 has 14 amino acids. The CDR3 sequence: CSVSGQGGTGELFF. Written as DNA, the CDR3 is TGCAGCGTGTCCGGACAGGGTGGCACCGGGGAGCTGTTTTTT.